A selection of T cell receptor beta chains follows, all from one sample in a study of blood T cell repertoires in COVID-19. Assay: immunoSEQ multiplex PCR; the TCRdb copy retains only in-frame clones and omits some. This table holds 190,000 or so clones, about 91% found once. The sample consisted of peripheral blood. Every receptor here comes from a woman younger than 45 with acute or convalescent COVID-19. The conserved cysteine and the conserved F or W are not part of the CDR3 here. Size tells how often a clone was seen (once, few, many) or the class of an expanded clone, and some rows leave it out.

j_call v_call clone_size cdr3_aa
TRBJ2-7 TRBV5-1 NA ASSLPTYEQY
TRBJ2-1 TRBV6-5 NA ASSPQREGDEQF
TRBJ1-4 TRBV5-1 NA ASSPGQGGEKLF
TRBJ2-5 TRBV11-3 NA ASSDRLAGETQY
TRBJ1-1 TRBV3-1/TRBV3-2 NA ASSQVPGLTEAF
TRBJ2-7 TRBV6-5 once ASSLTVYEQY
TRBJ1-1 TRBV4-1 few ASSQEDRTNTEAF
TRBJ1-1 TRBV15 NA ATSRAFDTGRNTEAF
TRBJ1-6 TRBV28 NA ASEENNSPLH
TRBJ1-2 TRBV28 NA ASSPPSTGNYGYT
TRBJ2-7 TRBV28 NA ASSRGIDEQY
TRBJ2-1 TRBV7-2 NA ASSLGAGVALGEQF
TRBJ2-5 TRBV30 NA AWSSRGQLQETQY
TRBJ1-2 TRBV28 NA ASSKKDRTQGYT
TRBJ2-1 TRBV29-1 NA SVARRNEQF
TRBJ2-5 TRBV28 NA ASSRGGGGQETQY
TRBJ2-3 TRBV29-1 NA SSRLTSDTQY
TRBJ2-6 TRBV28 NA ASSRPGGANVLT
TRBJ2-1 TRBV19 NA ASRGTSFNNEQF
TRBJ1-5 TRBV28 NA ASRPGWDQPQH
TRBJ1-2 TRBV7-2 NA ASSVTGFSGYT
TRBJ1-3 TRBV7-9 NA ASSFPSSGNTIY
TRBJ2-7 TRBV19 NA ASSVDPGTRYEQY
TRBJ2-1 TRBV20-1 once SASFQRGYNEQF
TRBJ2-5 TRBV5-4 NA ASSLAGTQY
TRBJ2-3 TRBV11-1 NA ASSLRDTQY
TRBJ2-3 TRBV25-1 NA ASTPGLAGADTQY
TRBJ2-3 TRBV5-1 once ASSLGSGTQY
TRBJ1-1 TRBV2 NA ASLRVNTEAF
TRBJ1-2 TRBV29-1 NA SVGGQSHGYT
TRBJ2-1 TRBV3-1/TRBV3-2 NA ASSHLRAREGEQF
TRBJ1-2 TRBV7-9 NA ASSLKGQGYYGYT
TRBJ2-7 TRBV6-6 NA ASNVQGNSYEQY
TRBJ2-2 TRBV29-1 NA SAGKVGELF
TRBJ1-1 TRBV6-5 NA ASTKGPGDTEAF
TRBJ2-3 TRBV27 NA ASSLNQDSGDTQY
TRBJ2-6 TRBV4-1 NA PSSHDRVLPLSGANVLT
TRBJ2-1 TRBV19 NA ASSIESSGGSYNEQF
TRBJ2-7 TRBV5-1 NA ASSYKGDEQY
TRBJ1-4 TRBV12-3/TRBV12-4 NA ASSDNLMIRLF
TRBJ2-2 TRBV28 NA ASSVTGGENTGELF
TRBJ1-5 TRBV7-8 NA ASSLGQGGVQPQH
TRBJ2-3 TRBV6-5 NA ASSTNTASTDTQY
TRBJ2-7 TRBV7-9 NA ASSPGTYEQY
TRBJ2-7 TRBV28 NA ASSLWSPGSRSYEQY
TRBJ2-1 TRBV5-1 NA ASSLERESNEQF
TRBJ1-1 TRBV2 NA ASNRETEAF
TRBJ2-2 TRBV7-2 NA ASSLSVGNTGELF
TRBJ1-2 TRBV27 NA ASSFAGGGYT
TRBJ1-2 TRBV30 NA AWSVGQGRTYT
TRBJ2-3 TRBV4-2 NA ASSAGEATDTQY
TRBJ2-7 TRBV28 NA ASSLVAGDIYEQY
TRBJ2-7 TRBV2 NA ASLELAGGPYEQY
TRBJ2-1 TRBV4-1 few ASSRTSDREQF
TRBJ2-4 TRBV10-2 NA ASSELALAKNIQY